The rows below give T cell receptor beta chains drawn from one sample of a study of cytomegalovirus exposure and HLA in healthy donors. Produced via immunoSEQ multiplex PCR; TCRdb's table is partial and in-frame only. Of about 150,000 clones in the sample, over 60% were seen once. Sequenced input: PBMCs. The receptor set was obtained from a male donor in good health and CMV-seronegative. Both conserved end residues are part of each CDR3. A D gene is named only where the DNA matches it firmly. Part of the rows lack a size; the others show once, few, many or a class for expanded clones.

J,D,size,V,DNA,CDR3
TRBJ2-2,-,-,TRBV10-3,TGTGCCATCAGTGGGACAAACACCGGGGAGCTGTTTTTT,CAISGTNTGELFF
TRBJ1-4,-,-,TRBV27,TGTGCCAGCAGTGGGAGAGAGACTAATGAAAAACTGTTTTTT,CASSGRETNEKLFF
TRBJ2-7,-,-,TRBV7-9,TGTGCCAGCAGCTTAGCGGGGACAAGCCGCGAGCAGTACTTC,CASSLAGTSREQYF
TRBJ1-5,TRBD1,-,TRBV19,TGTGCCAGTAGTATAGACCTGGCGGGGGGACAGTTAAAGCCCCAGCATTTT,CASSIDLAGGQLKPQHF
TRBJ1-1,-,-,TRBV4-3,TGCGCCAGCAGCCAAGATTTGGGCCGGAACACTGAAGCTTTCTTT,CASSQDLGRNTEAFF
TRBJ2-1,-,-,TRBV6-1,TGTGCCAGCAGTGCCGGACAGTACAATGAGCAGTTCTTC,CASSAGQYNEQFF
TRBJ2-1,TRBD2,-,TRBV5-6,TGTGCCAGCAGCTCCGAGCGGACTAGCTACAATGAGCAGTTCTTC,CASSSERTSYNEQFF
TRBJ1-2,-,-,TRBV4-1,TGCGCCAGCAGCCACAGGGAAGGCTATGGCTACACCTTC,CASSHREGYGYTF
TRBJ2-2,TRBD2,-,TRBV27,TGTGCCAGCTCTAGCGGGAGGAACACCGGGGAGCTGTTTTTT,CASSSGRNTGELFF
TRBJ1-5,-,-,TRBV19,TGTGCCAGTAGTGATCGAGGGGGACCCGGACAGCCCCAGCATTTT,CASSDRGGPGQPQHF
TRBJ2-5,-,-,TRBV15,TGTGCCACCAGCAGAGCTAGAGAACGGGAGACCCAGTACTTC,CATSRARERETQYF
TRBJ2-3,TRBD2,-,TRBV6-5,TGTGCCAGCAGTTGGACTAGCGGGGACACAGATACGCAGTATTTT,CASSWTSGDTDTQYF
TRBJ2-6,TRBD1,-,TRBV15,TGTGCCACCAGCAGAGATTTCGCCAGGGGGTCCTCTGGGGCCAACGTCCTGACTTTC,CATSRDFARGSSGANVLTF
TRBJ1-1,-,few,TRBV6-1,TGTGCCAGCAGTGATCAGGGGAACACTGAAGCTTTCTTT,CASSDQGNTEAFF
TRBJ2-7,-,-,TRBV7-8,TGTGCCAGCAGCTTAGATCCAGGGTACGAGCAGTACTTC,CASSLDPGYEQYF
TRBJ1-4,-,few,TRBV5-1,TGCGCCAGCAGCTTCCTAGGACACCCTAATGAAAAACTGTTTTTT,CASSFLGHPNEKLFF
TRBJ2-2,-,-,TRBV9,TGTGCCAGCAGCGACAAGGGCCAGGGCACCGGGGAGCTGTTTTTT,CASSDKGQGTGELFF
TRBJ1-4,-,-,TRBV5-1,TGCGCCAGCATTTTCCAGGGATGGGATGAAAAACTGTTTTTT,CASIFQGWDEKLFF
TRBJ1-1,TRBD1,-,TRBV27,TGTGCCAGCATTCAACGGACAGGGATGTCGAACACTGAAGCTTTCTTT,CASIQRTGMSNTEAFF
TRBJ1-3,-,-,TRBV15,TGTGCCACCAGCAGAGATCCGGGAGGGGCTAGAGGAAACACCATATATTTT,CATSRDPGGARGNTIYF
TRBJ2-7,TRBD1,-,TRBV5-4,TGTGCCAGCAGCTGGGGACAGGGTTCCTACGAGCAGTACTTC,CASSWGQGSYEQYF
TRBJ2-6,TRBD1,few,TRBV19,TGTGCCAGTGGGACAGGGGGTACTGGGGCCAACGTCCTGACTTTC,CASGTGGTGANVLTF
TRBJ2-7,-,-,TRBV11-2,TGTGCCAGCAGCTTATGGGGCAGCTCCTACGAGCAGTACTTC,CASSLWGSSYEQYF
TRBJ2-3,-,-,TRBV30,TGTGCCTGGAGTAATAAGCGGGTCACAGATACGCAGTATTTT,CAWSNKRVTDTQYF
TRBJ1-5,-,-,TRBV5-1,TGCGCCAGCAGCCTCGGGGGGGCCAATCAGCCCCAGCATTTT,CASSLGGANQPQHF
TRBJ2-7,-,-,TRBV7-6,TGTGCCAGCAGCTTCCGTCGTGGGACACCTGGCGAGCAGTACTTC,CASSFRRGTPGEQYF
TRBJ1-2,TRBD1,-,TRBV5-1,TGCGCCAGCAGCTTTAACGGACAGGGATATGGCTACACCTTC,CASSFNGQGYGYTF
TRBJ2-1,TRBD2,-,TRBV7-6,TGTGCCAGCAGCAGACCCGGGACTAGCGGCCCCCCTGAGCAGTTCTTC,CASSRPGTSGPPEQFF
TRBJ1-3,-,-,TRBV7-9,TGTGCCAGCAGCACTACAAGGGGCCCTGGAAACACCATATATTTT,CASSTTRGPGNTIYF
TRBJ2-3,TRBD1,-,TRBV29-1,TGCAGCGTTGCCCCGGGACAGGTGGTTGCAGATACGCAGTATTTT,CSVAPGQVVADTQYF
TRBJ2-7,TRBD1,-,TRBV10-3,TGTGCCATCAATAGGCAGGGGGACTACGAGCAGTACTTC,CAINRQGDYEQYF
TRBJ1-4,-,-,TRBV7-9,TGTGCCAGCAGCTTGGGAGGCTTGGCGAATGAAAAACTGTTTTTT,CASSLGGLANEKLFF
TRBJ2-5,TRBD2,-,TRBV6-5,TGTGCCAGCAGTTACTCCTGGGGGGGACCACAAGAGACCCAGTACTTC,CASSYSWGGPQETQYF
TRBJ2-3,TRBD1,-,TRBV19,TGTGCCAGTAGTCCCGGGGACAGGCTGCCAGATACGCAGTATTTT,CASSPGDRLPDTQYF
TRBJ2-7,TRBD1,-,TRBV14,TGTGCCAGCAGCCAAGATGCCTGGACAGGGCGCTACGAGCAGTACTTC,CASSQDAWTGRYEQYF
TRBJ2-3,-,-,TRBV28,TGTGCCAGCAGTTTATCCTCCCCTAGGTTCCATACGCAGTATTTT,CASSLSSPRFHTQYF
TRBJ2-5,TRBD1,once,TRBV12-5,TGTGCTAGTGGTTTGACAGGGGGCGCCGAGACCCAGTACTTC,CASGLTGGAETQYF
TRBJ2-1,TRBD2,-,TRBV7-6,TGTGCCAGCAGCGAACTCCCGGGACTAGACCTCAATGAGCAGTTCTTC,CASSELPGLDLNEQFF
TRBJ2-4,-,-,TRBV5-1,TGCGCCAGCAGCCCGACGACCCCTTCGGGAGCCAAAAACATTCAGTACTTC,CASSPTTPSGAKNIQYF
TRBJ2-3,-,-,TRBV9,TGTGCCAGCAGCGTTATGGGCAGCACAGATACGCAGTATTTT,CASSVMGSTDTQYF
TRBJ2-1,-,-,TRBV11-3,TGTGCCAGCAGTCAAGGGGTAGCGGCCTACAATGAGCAGTTCTTC,CASSQGVAAYNEQFF
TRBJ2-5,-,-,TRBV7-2,TGTGCCAGCAGCTCAGGGATCCAGACCCAGTACTTC,CASSSGIQTQYF
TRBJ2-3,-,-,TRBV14,TGTGCCAGCAGTTCCGGGACTCAAGGGGATACGCAGTATTTT,CASSSGTQGDTQYF
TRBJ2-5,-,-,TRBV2,TGTGCCAGCAGTGAAGGGAGCCTTCCTGGATCTGAGATCCAGTACTTC,CASSEGSLPGSEIQYF
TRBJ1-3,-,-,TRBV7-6,TGTGCCAGCAGCGCCTCCTTTGGAGGCTCTGGAAACACCATATATTTT,CASSASFGGSGNTIYF
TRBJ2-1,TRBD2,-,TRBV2,TGTGCCAGCAACAGAGCGGGGGGGCCATCGGATGAGCAGTTCTTC,CASNRAGGPSDEQFF
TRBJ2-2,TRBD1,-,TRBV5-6,TGTGCCAGCAGCCTCCGACAGGGGGCGCAGGTCGGGGAGCTGTTTTTT,CASSLRQGAQVGELFF
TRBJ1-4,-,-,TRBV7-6,TGTGCCAGCAGCTTCCAAAGGGGGGGCAGACCAAATGAAAAACTGTTTTTT,CASSFQRGGRPNEKLFF
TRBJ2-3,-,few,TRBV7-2,TGTGCCAGCAGCTTTGGTACGGGGTACACAGATACGCAGTATTTT,CASSFGTGYTDTQYF
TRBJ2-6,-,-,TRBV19,TGTGCCAGTAGTATCAGCGGAGGGGCCAACGTCCTGACTTTC,CASSISGGANVLTF
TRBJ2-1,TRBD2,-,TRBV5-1,TGCGCCAGCAGCTTGGGCCTAGCGGGGAATCACTACAATGAGCAGTTCTTC,CASSLGLAGNHYNEQFF
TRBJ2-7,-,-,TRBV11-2,TGTGCCAGCAGGCGGAGCTACGAGCAGTACTTC,CASRRSYEQYF
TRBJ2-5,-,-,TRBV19,TGTGCCAGTACCTCCACCCCGGGAGTGAGAGAGACCCAGTACTTC,CASTSTPGVRETQYF
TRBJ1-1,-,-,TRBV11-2,TGTGCCAGCAGCCCTAGGACTCCAGGAAGGACTGAAGCTTTCTTT,CASSPRTPGRTEAFF
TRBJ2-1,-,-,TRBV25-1,TGTGCCAGCAGTGAAAGCTGGGCGAATGAGCAGTTCTTC,CASSESWANEQFF
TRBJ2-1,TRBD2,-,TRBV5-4,TGTGCCAGCAGCTTGGCAGCGACTAGCCCCTTCTTC,CASSLAATSPFF
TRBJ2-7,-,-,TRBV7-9,TGTGCCAGCAGCTTGATACAGGGCCCCCATTCCTACGAGCAGTACTTC,CASSLIQGPHSYEQYF
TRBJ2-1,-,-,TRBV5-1,TGCGCCAGCAGCTTGCGGCGGGGTGTTTTCAATGAGCAGTTCTTC,CASSLRRGVFNEQFF
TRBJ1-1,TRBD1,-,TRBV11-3,TGTGCCAGCAGCGCCCGACAGGGGGCGAACACTGAAGCTTTCTTT,CASSARQGANTEAFF